The subject of this entry is one T cell receptor (beta chain). What it binds is unknown. These data come from a study of cytomegalovirus exposure and HLA in healthy donors. The CDR3 is 16 residues long. Germline V lookup: CDR1 MDHEN, CDR2 SYDVKM. J was trimmed by 5 bases and V by 5 bases; bases with no gene match: 10. The PCR contained 60 Vbeta and 13 Jbeta primers. Using immunoSEQ multiplex PCR, the repertoire was profiled, and TCRdb retains in-frame clones only, with some absent. The sample lists hundreds of thousands of clones; approximately 82% were seen once. Study results and limitations: For most TCR beta V segments, an earlier analysis put the productive rate at about 90% or about 30% of the time. In a later analysis, parvovirus B19, influenza, CMV and Epstein-Barr virus appeared linked to several top co-occurrence clusters. A classifier reportedly called cytomegalovirus status with high sensitivity and specificity.

Input material: PBMCs. The J gene is TRBJ1-5, the V gene TRBV28; 9 nucleotides match TRBD1. This TCR was recovered from a man younger than 35 in good health and CMV-seronegative. The CDR3 loop is CASSRLTGGIYQPQHF. The CDR3 nucleotides are TGTGCCAGCAGTCGCCTAACAGGGGGCATTTATCAGCCCCAGCATTTT.